The subject of this entry is one TCR beta chain. At least ten counts were recorded for this clonotype. The antigen this receptor binds is unknown. No base qualities exist here, and no much larger clone lies one base off it. Read against the paper, the sample's treatment or condition label means: live attenuated yellow fever vaccine strain. PBMCs were isolated from peripheral blood using a standard Ficoll-Paque protocol. CD4 and CD8 T-cell fractions were isolated with Dynabeads CD4 and CD8 positive selection kits. TriZol was used to extract RNA from bulk PBMCs, CD4 and CD8 fractions, and dextramer-positive and dextramer-negative fractions. CDR3 length: 16 amino acids, cysteine to phenylalanine. Only CDR3 DNA remains: 48 bases, in frame from the first base. Reading the germline V gene gives CDR1 LGHNA and CDR2 YSLEER. From V the trimming removes 3 bases and from J it removes 0 bases, while the gene matches leave 4 bases of the junction unaccounted for.

The sample originates from a study of T cells after yellow fever vaccination (dated by TCRdb to the late 2010s). Describing the broader study: Libraries from fractions with low cell numbers were prepared with the SMART-Seq v4 Ultra Low Input RNA kit. The cohort comprised two healthy male donors, one aged 18 to 30 and one aged 30 to 40 years. Blood was drawn at multiple timepoints before and after primary and secondary immunization, with bulk PBMC replicates and cell subsets isolated. To follow T-cell clones before and after primary and booster YFV17D yellow fever vaccination, bulk TCR alpha and beta repertoires were sequenced over time. The investigation overall reported the following: The study included only a couple of donors, which limits how far the findings can be generalized. After the booster, most of the clones that had expanded following primary vaccination were detected again (roughly 97% of CD4 and roughly nine tenths of CD8), which suggests that memory was broadly maintained. A small fraction of clonotypes showed up in both the CD4 and CD8 compartments, probably as a result of convergent recombination. Compared with the primary T-cell response, the secondary T-cell response was weaker but faster, peaking on day 5 rather than day 15. FACS-sorted repertoires could contain abundant contaminating clonotypes from the bulk population, so computational filtering was required.

TCR cDNA was made using 5'RACE template switching, a step that added a universal primer site and unique molecular identifiers. cDNA synthesis was primed from both the TCR alpha and TCR beta constant segments. Libraries were amplified in two PCR steps, with sample barcodes and sequencing adapters added in the second step. Libraries were sequenced on Illumina HiSeq 2500 (2x100 bp) or NovaSeq (2x150 bp). The source study handled its data this way. Demultiplexing of reads and collapsing into UMI consensus sequences were performed with MIGEC, and V(D)J alignment was carried out with MiXCR. Using edgeR on replicate PBMC samples, clonotypes were called vaccine-responding if FDR was below 0.01 and the log2 fold change was above 5 up to day 15. Each bulk clonotype received a CD4 or CD8 identity based on whether the sequenced CD4 or CD8 repertoire contained that clonotype at higher abundance. Using fastp at Q25 and MiXCR, TCRdb reprocessed the public reads and kept productive beta chains. Rows with one shared CDR3 protein collapse into an entry with the most common genes and DNA. TCRdb's processing, not the study's, gives the V and J calls here. For this sample the table gives over 120,000 distinct CDR3 sequences, of which just over 6.5% were detected only once. Jointly, the top ten make up approximately 0.61% of the sample.

The sample here was CD4+ T cells sorted from PBMCs, taken 10 days after the yellow fever booster vaccination. Recombination connected TRBV4-3 to TRBJ2-1; 8 central nucleotides agree with TRBD2. The TCR was taken from a man aged 30 to 39 who received the YFV17D yellow fever vaccine. The DNA sequence is as follows: TGCGCCAGCAGCCAGGTAACTAGCGGCTCCTACAATGAGCAGTTCTTC. Its product reads: CASSQVTSGSYNEQFF.